This passage covers 13 T cell receptor beta chains from one sample sequenced in a study of T cell responses to AZD1222 COVID-19 vaccine. TCRdb's copy holds only in-frame clones and misses some; the assay was immunoSEQ multiplex PCR. The table shows about 160,000 clones, with about 91% occurring only once. This specimen consisted of peripheral blood, obtained on day 0 of MenACWY control vaccination. Every receptor here comes from an adult in good health.

The rearrangement uses TRBV7-3 and TRBJ2-2, with 8 bases lining up with TRBD1. The CDR3 totals 15 residues. Unmatched junction bases numbered 3, after V lost 4 bases and J lost 2 bases. In germline, CDR1 is SGHTA, CDR2 FQGTGA. The DNA of the CDR3 is TGTGCCAGCAGCTCCAGGGGGCTAAACACCGGGGAGCTGTTTTTT. It is translated as CASSSRGLNTGELFF.

V and J are TRBV7-3 and TRBJ1-1, with TRBD1 matching 7 bases. After removal of 1 base from V and 1 base from J, the junction contained 12 bases not matched to a gene. The germline V gene has CDR1 SGHTA and CDR2 FQGTGA. This CDR3 region has 18 residues. CDR3 loop: CASSLRGHSQGTNTEAFF. For the CDR3, the DNA is TGTGCCAGCAGCTTAAGGGGCCATTCACAGGGGACGAACACTGAAGCTTTCTTT.

V usage is TRBV3-1 (or the pseudogene TRBV3-2) and J usage is TRBJ2-3; no firm D call. This CDR3 spans 15 amino acids. Between the trimmed V and J ends, which lost 1 base and 4 bases, there was a span of 12 bases. Looked up from germline, CDR1 is LGHDT and CDR2 is YNNKEL (reference sequence). The CDR3 region is CASSQALTRPDTQYF. DNA of the CDR3: TGTGCCAGCAGCCAAGCCTTAACTCGCCCAGATACGCAGTATTTT.

The V gene is TRBV5-4, the J gene TRBJ1-3, with D possibly TRBD1 on 5 matching bases. CDR1 is SGHNT, CDR2 YYREEE, per germline (reference sequence). There are 15 residues in the CDR3. V gave up 5 bases and J gave up 4 bases, with 16 bases separating them. The CDR3: CASSPRLGPGNTIYF. CDR3 DNA sequence: TGTGCCAGCAGTCCAAGACTGGGACCCGGAAACACCATATATTTT.

This clone was observed a single time. V gene TRBV6-5 combines with J gene TRBJ1-5; unclear D gene. The CDR3 extends over 11 amino acids. V dropped 4 bases and J dropped 4 bases, with 2 bases sitting between them. Germline CDR1 MNHEY, CDR2 SVGAGI. CDR3 loop: CASSSNQPQHF. Written as DNA, the CDR3 is TGTGCCAGCAGTTCGAATCAGCCCCAGCATTTT.

V is TRBV18 and J is TRBJ2-3; D unresolved. V was pared by 0 bases and J by 2 bases, with 9 bases between. Germline lookup yields CDR1 KGHSH and CDR2 LQKENI. The CDR3 length is 15 residues. The DNA for the CDR3 is TGTGCCAGCTCACCACCGAAGCCAGCCACAGATACGCAGTATTTT. It is translated as CASSPPKPATDTQYF.

This clone came up once. The genes are TRBV20-1 and TRBJ2-3, with unresolved D. CDR3 length: 11 residues. Per the germline V gene, CDR1 is DFQATT and CDR2 is SNEGSKA (reference sequence). V was pared by 0 bases and J by 9 bases, with 7 bases between. The CDR3 nucleotides are TGCAGTGCTAGAGATCTTCGGACGCAGTATTTT. Its protein is CSARDLRTQYF.

The rearrangement links TRBV11-2 to TRBJ2-2, with 10 bases that match TRBD2. The junction had 4 bases not matched to a gene; V was cut back by 6 bases and J by 6 bases. CDR1 and CDR2 (germline): SGHAT, FQNNGV. This CDR3 has 14 residues. CDR3 sequence reads: CASSRAGGPGELFF. CDR3 sequence (DNA): TGTGCCAGCAGTCGAGCGGGAGGGCCCGGGGAGCTGTTTTTT.

The genes are TRBV12-3 or TRBV12-4 and TRBJ2-5, with D hard to call. This CDR3 has 11 amino acids. V was trimmed by 3 bases and J by 5 bases, leaving 4 bases between them. The DNA for the CDR3 is TGTGCCAGCAGTTTTCATGAGACCCAGTACTTC. It codes for CASSFHETQYF.

This chain links TRBV6-4 with TRBJ1-1, with D perhaps TRBD1 (6 bases). Germline assignment: CDR1 MRHNA and CDR2 SNTAGT. V shed 4 bases and J shed 6 bases, with 12 bases lying between them. The CDR3 runs 13 residues. The CDR3 nucleotides read TGTGCCAGCAGTGCCACTAGGGGGTCTGAAGCTTTCTTT. Protein: CASSATRGSEAFF.

This clone was seen only once. The chain recombines TRBV6-5 with TRBJ1-1; D unresolved. Germline V gene sequence: CDR1 MNHEY, CDR2 SVGAGI. V dropped 0 bases and J dropped 5 bases, with 7 bases sitting between them. The CDR3 loop spans 13 amino acids. The CDR3 nucleotides are TGTGCCAGCAGTTACTCGGGCTATACTGAAGCTTTCTTT. Its protein product is CASSYSGYTEAFF.

J is TRBJ1-5 and V is TRBV4-2; D possibly corresponds to TRBD1 (6 bases). This CDR3 comprises 14 residues. V was cut by 1 base and J by 7 bases, with 11 bases left in between. The germline V gene encodes CDR1 LGHNA and CDR2 YNFKEQ. CDR3 residues: CASSQGEGEQPQHF. The CDR3 bases are TGTGCCAGCAGCCAAGGAGAGGGGGAACAGCCCCAGCATTTT.

The chain employs TRBV18 and TRBJ1-4, with D unclear. The CDR3 spans 14 residues. CDR1 and CDR2 from the germline V gene are KGHSH and LQKENI. V lost 4 bases to trimming and J lost 6 bases, with 12 bases between them. The CDR3 spells CASSLRESHEKLFF. The CDR3 DNA sequence: TGTGCCAGCTCACTCCGGGAGTCCCATGAAAAACTGTTTTTT.